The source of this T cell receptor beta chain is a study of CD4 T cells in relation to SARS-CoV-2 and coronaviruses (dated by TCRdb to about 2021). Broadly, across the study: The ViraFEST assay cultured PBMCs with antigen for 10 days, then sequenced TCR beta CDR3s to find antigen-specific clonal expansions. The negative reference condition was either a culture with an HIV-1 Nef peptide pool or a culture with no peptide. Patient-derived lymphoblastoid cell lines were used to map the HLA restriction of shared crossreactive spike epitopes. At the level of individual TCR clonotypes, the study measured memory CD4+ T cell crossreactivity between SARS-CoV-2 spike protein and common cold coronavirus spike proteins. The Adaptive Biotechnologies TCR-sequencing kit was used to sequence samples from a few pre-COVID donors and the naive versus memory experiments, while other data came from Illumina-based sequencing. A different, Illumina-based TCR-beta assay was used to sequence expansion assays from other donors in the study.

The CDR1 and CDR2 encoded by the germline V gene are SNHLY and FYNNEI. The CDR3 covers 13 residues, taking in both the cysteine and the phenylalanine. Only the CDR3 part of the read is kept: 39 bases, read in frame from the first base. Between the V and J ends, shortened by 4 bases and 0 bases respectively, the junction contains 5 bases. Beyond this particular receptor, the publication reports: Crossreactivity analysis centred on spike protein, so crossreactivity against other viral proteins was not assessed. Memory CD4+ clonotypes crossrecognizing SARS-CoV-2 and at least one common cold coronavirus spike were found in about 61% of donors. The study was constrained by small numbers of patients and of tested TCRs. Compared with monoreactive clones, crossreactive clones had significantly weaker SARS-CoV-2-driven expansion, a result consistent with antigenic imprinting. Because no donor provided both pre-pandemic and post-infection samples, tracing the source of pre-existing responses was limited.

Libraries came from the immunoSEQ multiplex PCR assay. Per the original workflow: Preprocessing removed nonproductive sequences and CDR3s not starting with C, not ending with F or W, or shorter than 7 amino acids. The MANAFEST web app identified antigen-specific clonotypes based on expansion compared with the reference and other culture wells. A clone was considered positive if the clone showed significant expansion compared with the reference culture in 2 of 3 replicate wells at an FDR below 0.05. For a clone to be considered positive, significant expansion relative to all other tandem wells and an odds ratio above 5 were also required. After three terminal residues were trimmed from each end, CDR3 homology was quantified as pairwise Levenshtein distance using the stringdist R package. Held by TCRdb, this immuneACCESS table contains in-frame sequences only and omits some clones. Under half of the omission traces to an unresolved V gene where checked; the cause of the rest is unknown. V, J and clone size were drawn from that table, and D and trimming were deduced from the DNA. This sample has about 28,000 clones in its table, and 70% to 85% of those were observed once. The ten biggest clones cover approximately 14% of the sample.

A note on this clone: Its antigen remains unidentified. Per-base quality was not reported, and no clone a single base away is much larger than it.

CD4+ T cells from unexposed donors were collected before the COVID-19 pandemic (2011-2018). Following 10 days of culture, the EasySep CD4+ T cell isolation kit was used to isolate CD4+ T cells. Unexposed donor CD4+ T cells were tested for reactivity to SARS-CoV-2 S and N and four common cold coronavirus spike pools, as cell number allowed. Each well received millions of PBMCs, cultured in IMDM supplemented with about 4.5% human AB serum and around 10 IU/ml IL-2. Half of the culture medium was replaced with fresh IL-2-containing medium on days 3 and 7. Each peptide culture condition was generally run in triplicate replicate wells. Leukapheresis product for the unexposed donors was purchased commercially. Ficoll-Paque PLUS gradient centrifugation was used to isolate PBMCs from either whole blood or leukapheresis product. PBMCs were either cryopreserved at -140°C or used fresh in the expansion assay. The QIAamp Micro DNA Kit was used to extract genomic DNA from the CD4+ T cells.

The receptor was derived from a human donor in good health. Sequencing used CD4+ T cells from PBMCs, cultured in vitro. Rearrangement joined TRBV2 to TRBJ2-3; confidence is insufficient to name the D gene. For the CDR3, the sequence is CASSVDSTDTQYF. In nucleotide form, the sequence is TGTGCCAGCAGTGTGGACAGCACAGATACGCAGTATTTT.